This T cell receptor (beta chain) was recorded in a study of T cell changes during pregnancy in multiple sclerosis. A single count supports this clone. Clones were read by immunoSEQ multiplex PCR, and TCRdb kept only the in-frame ones, dropping some. The data show some 97,000 clones, around 93% seen once. V lost 1 base, J lost 3 bases, and 8 bases stayed unmatched. The V gene's germline CDR1 is SEHNR and CDR2 FQNEAQ (reference sequence). The CDR3 runs 17 residues. The material sequenced was peripheral blood, taken before pregnancy. This sequence originates from a female donor with multiple sclerosis, enrolled in a pregnancy study. The V call is TRBV7-9, the J call TRBJ2-3, with 9 bases aligning to TRBD1. The DNA for the CDR3 is TGTGCCAGCAGCTTAGTCGCCGGGACAGGGTCTACAGATACGCAGTATTTT. As protein: CASSLVAGTGSTDTQYF.